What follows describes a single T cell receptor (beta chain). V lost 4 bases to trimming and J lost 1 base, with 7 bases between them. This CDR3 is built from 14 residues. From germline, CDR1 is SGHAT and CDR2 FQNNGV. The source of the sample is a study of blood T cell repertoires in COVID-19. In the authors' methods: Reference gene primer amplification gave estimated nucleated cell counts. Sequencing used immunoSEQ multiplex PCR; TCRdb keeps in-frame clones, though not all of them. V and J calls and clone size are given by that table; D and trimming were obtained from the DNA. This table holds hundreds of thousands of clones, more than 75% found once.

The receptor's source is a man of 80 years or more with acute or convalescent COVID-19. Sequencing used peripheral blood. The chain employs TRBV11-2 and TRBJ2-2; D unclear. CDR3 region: CASSSRLNTGELFF. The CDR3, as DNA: TGTGCCAGCAGCTCCAGACTGAACACCGGGGAGCTGTTTTTT.